Shown below are 22 T cell receptor beta chains from a single sample sequenced in a study of blood T cell repertoires in COVID-19. Sequenced by immunoSEQ multiplex PCR; TCRdb stores in-frame clones only, minus some. The sample carries some 85,000 clones, roughly 87% recorded once. Sequencing was performed on peripheral blood. The receptors here all came from a man between 45 and 60 years old with acute or convalescent COVID-19.

The count of this clone is one. This chain uses TRBV10-1 with TRBJ2-4, with 10 nucleotides matching TRBD1. The trim removed 0 bases at V and 3 bases at J, leaving 14 bases unmatched. CDR1 is WNHNN, CDR2 SYGVQD, per germline (reference sequence). This CDR3 region has 20 residues. The CDR3 bases are TGCGCCAGCAGTGAGTCTAGGGGGACAGGGGCAGGGGAGGGCAAAAACATTCAGTACTTC. Amino acid sequence: CASSESRGTGAGEGKNIQYF.

The chain has TRBV6-5 and TRBJ1-1, with 7 bases fitting TRBD1. Unmatched junction bases numbered 8, after V lost 7 bases and J lost 3 bases. This CDR3 is 14 amino acids long. Germline-derived CDR1 and CDR2 are MNHEY and SVGAGI. The CDR3 DNA reads TGTGCCAGCATTTATAGACAGGGACACACTGAAGCTTTCTTT. Protein sequence: CASIYRQGHTEAFF.

The chain couples TRBV18 to TRBJ2-5; 7 positions agree with TRBD1. This CDR3 contains 14 residues. Germline CDR1 and CDR2: KGHSH and LQKENI. The J segment lost 5 bases and the V segment lost 0 bases, leaving 3 bases of the junction unmatched. CDR3 residues: CASSPPTGRETQYF. The CDR3 DNA follows: TGTGCCAGCTCACCACCGACAGGGCGGGAGACCCAGTACTTC.

The chain combines TRBV28 with TRBJ2-6; D perhaps matches TRBD1 (5 bases). This CDR3 contains 16 residues. Per germline, CDR1 MDHEN and CDR2 SYDVKM. V gave up 6 bases and J gave up 0 bases, with 12 bases separating them. The CDR3, as DNA: TGTGCCAGCAGCCCGGACACCCACTCTGGGGCCAACGTCCTGACTTTC. This encodes CASSPDTHSGANVLTF.

The rearrangement uses TRBV5-4 and TRBJ1-2; 8 bases align to TRBD1. Per the germline V gene, CDR1 is SGHNT and CDR2 is YYREEE (reference sequence). V shed 3 bases, J shed 4 bases, and the junction held 2 bases outside the gene matches. This CDR3 spans 13 amino acids. The CDR3 DNA is TGTGCCAGCAGCTCCGGACAGGGCTATGGCTACACCTTC. Translating it yields CASSSGQGYGYTF.

The chain couples TRBV3-1 (or the pseudogene TRBV3-2) to TRBJ2-4; TRBD2 aligns across 8 bases. Germline V gene data show CDR1 as LGHDT and CDR2 as YNNKEL (reference sequence). V shed 0 bases, J shed 4 bases, and the junction held 5 bases outside the gene matches. The CDR3 runs 16 residues. The CDR3 DNA reads as TGTGCCAGCAGCCAAGACCCAGCGGGGGTGAAAAACATTCAGTACTTC. It yields the protein CASSQDPAGVKNIQYF.

The chain recombines TRBV19 with TRBJ1-6; TRBD1 aligns across 8 bases. After removal of 8 bases from V and 10 bases from J, the junction contained 10 bases not matched to a gene. The CDR3 is 14 amino acids. The V gene's germline CDR1 is LNHDA and CDR2 SQIVND (reference sequence). The CDR3 region has the DNA TGTGCCAGTCGGCAGACAGGGGTCGGCTCACCCCTCCACTTT. The encoded protein is CASRQTGVGSPLHF.

The chain uses TRBV30 and TRBJ2-3, with TRBD2 matching 10 bases. The trim removed 4 bases at V and 1 base at J, leaving 5 bases unmatched. This CDR3 has 15 amino acids. Germline V gene sequence: CDR1 GTSNPN, CDR2 SVGIG (reference sequence). CDR3 sequence reads: CAWTSGGRGTDTQYF. The DNA for the CDR3 is TGTGCCTGGACTAGCGGGGGTCGGGGCACAGATACGCAGTATTTT. Using reference TRBV30 and TRBJ2-3 for the parts outside the CDR3, the full variable domain is SQTIHQWPATLVQPVGSPLSLECTVEGTSNPNLYWYRQAAGRGLQLLFYSVGIGQISSEVPQNLSASRPQDRQFILSSKKLLLSDSGFYLCAWTSGGRGTDTQYFGPGTRLTVL.

The genes are TRBV24-1 and TRBJ2-7, with 8 bases aligning to TRBD1. V shed 5 bases and J 0 bases; nucleotides not matched to a gene: 20. The CDR3 is 20 amino acids. Germline lookup yields CDR1 KGHDR and CDR2 SFDVKD. The DNA of the CDR3 is TGTGCCACCAGTGGTGGCAGGGACAGGTCAAGGGGGGCAAGCTCCTACGAGCAGTACTTC. It encodes CATSGGRDRSRGASSYEQYF.

V gene TRBV6-5 combines with J gene TRBJ1-5, with D tentatively TRBD1 (6 bases). CDR1 and CDR2 from the germline V gene are MNHEY and SVGAGI. The CDR3 has 14 amino acids. Trimming left V 6 bases short and J 0 bases short, with 9 bases between. The CDR3 coding sequence is TGTGCCAGCAGGGACAGAACTAGCAATCAGCCCCAGCATTTT. Its protein is CASRDRTSNQPQHF.

This clone was picked up a small number of times. This chain connects TRBV30 to TRBJ1-2; D gene unclear. The CDR3 sequence is 12 residues long. Germline V gene data show CDR1 as GTSNPN and CDR2 as SVGIG (reference sequence). Trimming shortened V by 1 base and J by 4 bases, and 7 bases separated the two germline ends. Written as DNA, the CDR3 is TGTGCCTGGAGTGGAACAATCTATGGCTACACCTTC. Translated: CAWSGTIYGYTF.

This sequence joins TRBV6-2 or TRBV6-3 and TRBJ1-6; D is undetermined. V was cut by 4 bases and J by 0 bases, with 10 bases left in between. Germline CDR1 and CDR2: MNHEY and SVGEGT. This CDR3 is built from 16 residues. CDR3 sequence (DNA): TGTGCCAGCAGTTCAGGCGGGAGCTCCTATAATTCACCCCTCCACTTT. Amino acid sequence: CASSSGGSSYNSPLHF.

The chain couples TRBV2 to TRBJ2-3, with D uncertain. Germline assignment: CDR1 SNHLY and CDR2 FYNNEI. This CDR3 spans 12 amino acids. Deletions cut 5 bases from V and 2 bases from J, with 5 bases between. In DNA, the CDR3 is TGTGCCAGCAGTTCAGACACAGATACGCAGTATTTT. It translates to CASSSDTDTQYF.

V gene TRBV7-6 combines with J gene TRBJ2-5, with TRBD2 matching 12 bases. Germline V gene lookup returns CDR1 SGHVS and CDR2 FNYEAQ. V lost 5 bases to trimming and J lost 2 bases; unmatched junction nucleotides: 6. This CDR3 has 16 amino acids. Here the CDR3 reads CASSARLAGAQETQYF. In DNA form, the CDR3 reads TGTGCCAGCAGCGCCAGACTAGCGGGGGCGCAAGAGACCCAGTACTTC. The whole variable domain, remainder taken from reference TRBV7-6 and TRBJ2-5, is GAGVSQSPRYKVTKRGQDVALRCDPISGHVSLYWYRQALGQGPEFLTYFNYEAQQDKSGLPNDRFSAERPEGSISTLTIQRTEQRDSAMYRCASSARLAGAQETQYFGPGTRLLVL.

The rearrangement uses TRBV11-2 and TRBJ1-1; D is perhaps TRBD1 (5 bases). Germline loops: CDR1 SGHAT, CDR2 FQNNGV. The length of the CDR3 is 14 residues. V was pared by 4 bases and J by 4 bases, with 13 bases between. Here the CDR3 DNA reads TGTGCCAGCAGCTCCACTGCGGGGACCACTGAAGCTTTCTTT. Translated, it gives CASSSTAGTTEAFF.

The chain recombines TRBV6-5 with TRBJ1-1; 10 nucleotides line up with TRBD1. The CDR3 totals 13 residues. Germline V gene lookup returns CDR1 MNHEY and CDR2 SVGAGI. V shed 8 bases and J 7 bases; nucleotides not matched to a gene: 7. The CDR3 DNA reads TGTGCCAGCCGGGACAGGGGCTACGATGAAGCTTTCTTT. It codes for CASRDRGYDEAFF.

The V call is TRBV7-9, the J call TRBJ1-5; D is undetermined. Germline lookup yields CDR1 SEHNR and CDR2 FQNEAQ (reference sequence). V lost 5 bases to trimming and J lost 9 bases, with 14 bases between them. The CDR3 extends over 13 amino acids. CDR3 in amino acids: CASSPRTEAPQHF. CDR3 in DNA: TGTGCCAGCAGCCCAAGGACTGAGGCGCCCCAGCATTTT.

This chain uses TRBV19 with TRBJ1-1; 11 bases are a match to TRBD1. The V gene end was trimmed by 7 bases and the J gene end by 4 bases; junction bases not matched to a gene: 8. The CDR3 runs to 15 residues. The germline V gene encodes CDR1 LNHDA and CDR2 SQIVND (reference sequence). The DNA for the CDR3 is TGTGCCAGTACCTGGGACAGGGGGGTTGGCACTGAAGCTTTCTTT. Translating gives CASTWDRGVGTEAFF.

This clone was counted a single time. V and J are TRBV28 and TRBJ1-4, with D perhaps TRBD1 (5 bases). The CDR3 runs to 14 residues. Trimming stripped 2 bases from V and 8 bases from J, with 12 bases between. CDR1 is MDHEN and CDR2 is SYDVKM in the germline V gene. Here the CDR3 DNA reads TGTGCCAGCAGTTTAATAGGGGTACGGGAAAAACTGTTTTTT. This encodes CASSLIGVREKLFF.

This chain uses TRBV7-8 with TRBJ1-4, with D perhaps TRBD1 (5 bases). This CDR3 region has 15 residues. Germline V gene data show CDR1 as SGHVS and CDR2 as FQNEAQ. Trimming pared 1 base from V and 4 bases from J, leaving 10 bases between. CDR3 sequence reads: CASSLGRGINEKLFF. The CDR3 DNA reads TGTGCCAGCAGCTTAGGCCGGGGGATTAATGAAAAACTGTTTTTT.

This chain connects TRBV18 to TRBJ1-6; D not certain. Trimming removed 2 bases from V and 0 bases from J, with 14 bases in between. Germline CDR1 and CDR2: KGHSH and LQKENI. The CDR3 has 18 amino acids. DNA of the CDR3: TGTGCCAGCTCACCAAAACAGATTTTGAGCTCCTATAATTCACCCCTCCACTTT. Protein sequence: CASSPKQILSSYNSPLHF.

This rearrangement joins TRBV3-1 (or the pseudogene TRBV3-2) to TRBJ1-6; no definite D call. Germline V gene sequence: CDR1 LGHDT, CDR2 YNNKEL (reference sequence). Trimming took 0 bases from V and 7 from J, leaving 7 bases between them. The CDR3 covers 14 residues. The CDR3, as DNA: TGTGCCAGCAGCCAAGACAATCGGAATTCACCCCTCCACTTT. Amino acids: CASSQDNRNSPLHF.